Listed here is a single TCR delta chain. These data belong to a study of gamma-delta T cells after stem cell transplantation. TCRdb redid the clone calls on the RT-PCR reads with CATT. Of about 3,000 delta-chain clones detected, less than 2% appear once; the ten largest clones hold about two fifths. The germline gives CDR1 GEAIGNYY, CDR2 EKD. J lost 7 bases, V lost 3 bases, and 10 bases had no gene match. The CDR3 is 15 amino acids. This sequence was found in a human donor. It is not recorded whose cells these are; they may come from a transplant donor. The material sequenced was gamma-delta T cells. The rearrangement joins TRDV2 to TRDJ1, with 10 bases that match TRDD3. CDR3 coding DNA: TGTGCCTGTGACCCGGTACTGGGGGATCGAGGTAAACTCATCTTT. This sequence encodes CACDPVLGDRGKLIF.